These 12 T cell receptor beta chains originate from one sample sequenced in a study of shared clonotypes between healthy human individuals. This table comes from immunoSEQ multiplex PCR, and its TCRdb copy is limited to in-frame clones, with some not included. The sample carries around 2.1 million clones, just over 90% recorded once. CD45RO-negative, CCR7-selected cells formed the naive CD8 fraction, which excluded terminally differentiated effector memory CD45RA+ cells. Sample: naive CD8+ T cells from PBMCs. The receptor source for this set is a man aged 18 to 29 in good health. Some clones in this sample may be carry-over from other donors' samples.

The chain's CDR3 is CASGFGLSYEQYF. CDR3 DNA: TGTGCTAGTGGTTTCGGTCTCTCTTACGAGCAGTACTTC. V usage is TRBV12-5 and J usage is TRBJ2-7; D ambiguous. Trimming shortened V by 3 bases and J by 4 bases, and 10 bases separated the two germline ends. Germline-derived CDR1 and CDR2 are LGHNT and FRNRAP. This CDR3 has 13 residues.

This sequence joins TRBV27 and TRBJ1-1; tentative D call: TRBD1 (5 bases). V was clipped by 6 bases and J by 2 bases, with 19 bases between them. The CDR3 runs 16 residues. The V gene's germline CDR1 is MNHEY and CDR2 SMNVEV (reference sequence). As DNA, the CDR3 is TGTGCCAGCAGCCCACCGCGGGGACGGGGAAACACTGAAGCTTTCTTT. Translating it yields CASSPPRGRGNTEAFF.

A remark on this clone: The identical CDR3 is also encoded by other nucleotide sequences in the sample. The rearrangement links TRBV15 to TRBJ2-7; 8 nucleotides line up with TRBD1. Germline V gene data show CDR1 as LNHNV and CDR2 as YYDKDF (reference sequence). This CDR3 is built from 15 residues. The junction had 2 bases not matched to a gene; V was cut back by 1 base and J by 0 bases. CDR3 nucleotides: TGTGCCACCAGCAGAGGGACAGGGAGCTCCTACGAGCAGTACTTC. This translates into CATSRGTGSSYEQYF. Full variable domain (rest looked up from reference TRBV15 and TRBJ2-7): DAMVIQNPRYQVTQFGKPVTLSCSQTLNHNVMYWYQQKSSQAPKLLFHYYDKDFNNEADTPDNFQSRRPNTSFCFLDIRSPGLGDTAMYLCATSRGTGSSYEQYFGPGTRLTVT.

The chain is built from TRBV28 and TRBJ1-2; D might be TRBD1 (6 bases). The CDR3 has 15 residues. The germline V and J ends were trimmed by 4 bases and 10 bases, with 22 bases remaining between them. Germline V gene data show CDR1 as MDHEN and CDR2 as SYDVKM. The CDR3, as DNA: TGTGCCAGCAGTTCGAACCTGGGGGGACATAGGGCCTACACCTTC. This encodes CASSSNLGGHRAYTF.

The chain combines TRBV7-9 with TRBJ2-5; D may match TRBD1 or TRBD2 (6 bases each). CDR1 and CDR2 (germline): SEHNR, FQNEAQ (reference sequence). The CDR3 loop spans 17 amino acids. V gave up 5 bases and J gave up 4 bases, with 23 bases separating them. Written as DNA, the CDR3 is TGTGCCAGCAGCCGACTATACCAAGGGGGGTTATTAGAGACCCAGTACTTC. Its translation: CASSRLYQGGLLETQYF.

The chain links TRBV7-9 to TRBJ1-1; D ambiguous. V was trimmed by 5 bases and J by 1 base, leaving 14 bases between them. The length of the CDR3 is 15 residues. Germline V gene data show CDR1 as SEHNR and CDR2 as FQNEAQ (reference sequence). The CDR3 protein is CASSIRDGKNTEAFF. The CDR3 region has the DNA TGTGCCAGCAGCATCCGGGATGGCAAGAACACTGAAGCTTTCTTT.

Here the CDR3 reads CASSPQAYEQFF. CDR3 bases: TGTGCCAGCAGCCCTCAGGCTTATGAGCAGTTCTTC. The genes are TRBV9 and TRBJ2-1, with D uncertain. CDR1 and CDR2 from the germline V gene are SGDLS and YYNGEE. This CDR3 is built from 12 residues. Trimming left V 4 bases short and J 8 bases short, with 10 bases between.

V gene TRBV11-2 combines with J gene TRBJ2-1, with TRBD2 matching 7 bases. Trimming took 5 bases from V and 0 from J; bases not matched to a gene: 4. Germline CDR1 is SGHAT and CDR2 is FQNNGV. This CDR3 has 15 amino acids. CDR3 sequence: CASSPREGSYNEQFF. In DNA, the CDR3 is TGTGCCAGCAGCCCCAGGGAGGGCTCCTACAATGAGCAGTTCTTC.

V and J are TRBV15 and TRBJ2-2, with 8 positions matching TRBD1. Losses at the gene ends were 5 bases for V and 5 bases for J; bases not matched to a gene: 10. CDR1 is LNHNV and CDR2 is YYDKDF in the germline V gene (reference sequence). This CDR3 has 16 amino acids. CDR3 protein: CATSDGGNRGTGELFF. The CDR3 DNA reads as TGTGCCACCAGCGATGGGGGCAACAGGGGGACCGGGGAGCTGTTTTTT.

The chain is built from TRBV5-4 and TRBJ1-4; possible D gene TRBD1, 6 bases. There are 14 residues in the CDR3. Looked up from germline, CDR1 is SGHNT and CDR2 is YYREEE (reference sequence). With 7 bases removed from V and 1 base from J, the gap between germline ends came to 11 bases. The CDR3: CASGLGGTNEKLFF. The CDR3 region has the DNA TGTGCCAGCGGGTTAGGGGGAACTAATGAAAAACTGTTTTTT.

The chain links TRBV9 to TRBJ1-2; the D gene is possibly TRBD1 (5 bases). Germline V gene lookup returns CDR1 SGDLS and CDR2 YYNGEE. V was pared by 4 bases and J by 3 bases, with 13 bases between. This CDR3 comprises 14 residues. Written as DNA, the CDR3 is TGTGCCAGCAGCTTCGGGGGTAATGACTATGGCTACACCTTC. It codes for CASSFGGNDYGYTF.

The rearrangement joins TRBV7-3 to TRBJ2-2, with a tentative D call TRBD2 (6 bases). Trimming shortened V by 2 bases and J by 3 bases, and 10 bases separated the two germline ends. Germline CDR1 is SGHTA and CDR2 is FQGTGA. This CDR3 is 15 amino acids long. CDR3 residues: CASSLLQRDTGELFF. The CDR3 coding sequence is TGTGCCAGCAGCTTATTGCAGCGGGACACCGGGGAGCTGTTTTTT.